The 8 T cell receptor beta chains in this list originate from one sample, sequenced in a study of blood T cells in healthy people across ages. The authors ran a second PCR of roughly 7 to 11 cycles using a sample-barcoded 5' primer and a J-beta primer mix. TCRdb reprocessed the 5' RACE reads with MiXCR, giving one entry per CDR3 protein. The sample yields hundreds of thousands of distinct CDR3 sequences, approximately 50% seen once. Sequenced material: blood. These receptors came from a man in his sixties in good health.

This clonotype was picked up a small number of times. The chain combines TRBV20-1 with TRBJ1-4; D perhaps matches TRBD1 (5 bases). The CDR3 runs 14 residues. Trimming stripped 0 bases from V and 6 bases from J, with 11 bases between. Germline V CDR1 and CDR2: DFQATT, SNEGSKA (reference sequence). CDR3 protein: CSARDGAGYEKLFF. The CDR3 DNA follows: TGCAGTGCTAGAGATGGGGCAGGGTATGAAAAACTGTTTTTT.

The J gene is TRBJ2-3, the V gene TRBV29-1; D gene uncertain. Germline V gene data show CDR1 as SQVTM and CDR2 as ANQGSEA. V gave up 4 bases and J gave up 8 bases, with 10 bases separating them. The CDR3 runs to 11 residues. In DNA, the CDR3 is TGCAGCGTTGCGACGGGTGGTACGCAGTATTTT. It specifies CSVATGGTQYF.

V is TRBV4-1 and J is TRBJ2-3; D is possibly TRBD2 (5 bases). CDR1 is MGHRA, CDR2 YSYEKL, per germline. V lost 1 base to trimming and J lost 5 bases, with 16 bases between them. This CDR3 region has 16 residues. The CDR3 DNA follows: TGCGCCAGCAGCCAAGCTAGAGACTACGGGGTAGATACGCAGTATTTT. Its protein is CASSQARDYGVDTQYF.

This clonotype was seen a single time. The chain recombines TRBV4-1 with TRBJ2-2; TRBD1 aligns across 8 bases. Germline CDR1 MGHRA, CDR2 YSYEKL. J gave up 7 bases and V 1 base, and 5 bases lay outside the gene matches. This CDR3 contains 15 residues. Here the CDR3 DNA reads TGCGCCAGCAGCCAAGGTCAGGGGGCGGTCGGGGAGCTGTTTTTT. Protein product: CASSQGQGAVGELFF.

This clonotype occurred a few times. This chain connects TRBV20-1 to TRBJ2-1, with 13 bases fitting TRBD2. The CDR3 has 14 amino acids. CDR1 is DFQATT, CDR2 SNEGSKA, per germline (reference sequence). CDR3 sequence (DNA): TGCACCATCCCTGGGACTAGCGGGACCAATGAGCAGTTCTTC. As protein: CTIPGTSGTNEQFF.

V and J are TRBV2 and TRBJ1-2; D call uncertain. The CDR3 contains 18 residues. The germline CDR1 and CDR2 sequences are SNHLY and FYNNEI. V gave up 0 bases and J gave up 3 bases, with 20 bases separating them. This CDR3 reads CASSEASFETFDYYGYTF. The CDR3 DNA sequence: TGTGCCAGCAGTGAAGCGTCCTTCGAGACATTCGATTACTATGGCTACACCTTC.

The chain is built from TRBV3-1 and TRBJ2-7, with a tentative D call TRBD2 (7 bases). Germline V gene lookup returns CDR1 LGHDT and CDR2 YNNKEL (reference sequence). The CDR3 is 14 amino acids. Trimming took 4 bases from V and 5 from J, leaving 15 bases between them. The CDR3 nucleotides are TGTGCCAGCAGCCTCCGGGGGGCCCTTGACGAGCAGTACTTC. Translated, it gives CASSLRGALDEQYF.

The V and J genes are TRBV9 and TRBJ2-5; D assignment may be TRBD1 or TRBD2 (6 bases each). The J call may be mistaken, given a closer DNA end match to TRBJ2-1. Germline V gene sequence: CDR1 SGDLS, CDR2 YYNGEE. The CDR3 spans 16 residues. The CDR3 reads CASSLGGGPAQETQFF. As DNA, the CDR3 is TGTGCCAGCAGTCTAGGTGGGGGGCCAGCTCAAGAGACCCAGTTCTTC.